Sequencing of this T cell receptor (beta chain) was carried out in a study of control samples from healthy donors and cancer patients. V dropped 5 bases and J dropped 0 bases, with 7 bases sitting between them. The CDR3 consists of 13 residues. TCRdb keeps only in-frame clones here, not all; method: immunoSEQ multiplex PCR. This table has around 120,000 clones, roughly 91% appearing once. This receptor was obtained from a man aged 50-59 years with head and neck cancer. The source material was PBMCs. This chain uses TRBV12-3 or TRBV12-4 with TRBJ1-1; D not resolved. The CDR3 reads CASSNRLNTEAFF. The CDR3 nucleotides are TGTGCCAGCAGTAATCGGTTGAACACTGAAGCTTTCTTT.